This is a list of T cell receptor beta chains from one sample in a study of T cells in Graves' hyperthyroidism and ophthalmopathy. MiXCR was run by TCRdb on the multiplex PCR reads, yielding one entry per CDR3 protein. The repertoire consists of about 610,000 distinct CDR3 sequences, with 46% occurring once and the leading ten covering around 7.7%. Sequenced material: peripheral blood or thyroid tissue (not recorded which). The receptors originated from a woman aged 18-29 years with Graves' hyperthyroidism. The CDR3 runs from the conserved cysteine through the conserved F or W. Fields, in order: V gene, J gene, clone size, D gene, CDR3 protein, CDR3 DNA. A D gene is named only where the DNA matches it firmly. For some rows the clone size is stated as once, few or many, or as a class when expanded; others skip it.

>TRBV20-1|TRBJ2-7|.|.
CSAQGGGRYEQYF
TGCAGTGCCCAGGGGGGGGGGCGCTACGAGCAGTACTTC
>TRBV12-3/TRBV12-4|TRBJ1-5|many|TRBD1
CASSPDRGRDQPQHF
TGTGCCAGCAGTCCCGACAGGGGGCGGGATCAGCCCCAGCATTTT
>TRBV10-3|TRBJ1-3|.|.
CAISRGRTGNTIYF
TGTGCCATCAGTCGCGGGCGGACTGGAAACACCATATATTTT
>TRBV7-9|TRBJ2-3|once|.
CASSLDDGTQYF
TGTGCCAGCAGCTTAGACGACGGCACGCAGTATTTT
>TRBV7-3|TRBJ2-7|.|TRBD2
CASSLGRLAGGDEQYF
TGTGCCAGCAGCTTAGGGCGACTAGCGGGAGGAGACGAGCAGTACTTC
>TRBV4-1|TRBJ1-3|many|.
CASSRSVGKLASGNTIYF
TGCGCCAGCAGCCGAAGTGTAGGGAAGTTAGCCTCCGGAAACACCATATATTTT
>TRBV18|TRBJ2-5|.|.
CASSPRDGQETQYF
TGTGCCAGCTCACCCCGGGACGGACAAGAGACCCAGTACTTC
>TRBV15|TRBJ1-1|many|.
CATSNPSYTEAFF
TGTGCCACCAGCAACCCCTCGTACACTGAAGCTTTCTTT
>TRBV25-1|TRBJ2-3|few|.
CASSGSLISGTDTQYF
TGTGCCAGCAGTGGGTCACTAATTTCTGGCACAGATACGCAGTATTTT
>TRBV29-1|TRBJ2-7|.|.
CSSEYEQYF
TGCAGCAGTGAATACGAGCAGTACTTC
>TRBV6-5|TRBJ2-5|many|.
CASSYQIGETQYF
TGTGCCAGCAGTTACCAGATTGGGGAGACCCAGTACTTC
>TRBV4-2|TRBJ2-7|.|TRBD2
CASTLNGAGELYEQYF
TGTGCCAGCACTCTTAATGGGGCGGGAGAACTGTACGAGCAGTACTTC
>TRBV7-2|TRBJ2-1|few|.
CASFGYNEQFF
TGTGCCAGCTTTGGTTACAATGAGCAGTTCTTC
>TRBV5-1|TRBJ1-5|.|TRBD1
CASRRDRFAYEDQPQHF
TGCGCCAGCCGCCGGGACAGGTTCGCCTACGAGGATCAGCCCCAGCATTTT
>TRBV7-9|TRBJ1-1|many|TRBD1
CASSLTDRGPMNTEAFF
TGTGCCAGCAGCTTAACTGACAGGGGGCCCATGAACACTGAAGCTTTCTTT
>TRBV7-3|TRBJ2-5|many|TRBD1
CASSLDRRETQYF
TGTGCCAGCAGCCTGGACAGGCGGGAGACCCAGTACTTC
>TRBV29-1|TRBJ2-7|few|.
CSVRALGEQYF
TGCAGCGTTAGAGCGTTAGGCGAGCAGTACTTC
>TRBV2|TRBJ2-5|.|TRBD1
CASSPQGKMWETQYF
TGTGCCAGCAGCCCACAGGGGAAGATGTGGGAGACCCAGTACTTC
>TRBV29-1|TRBJ1-1|.|.
CSLPNTEAFF
TGCAGCTTACCTAACACTGAAGCTTTCTTT
>TRBV24-1|TRBJ2-2|many|TRBD2
CATTKRDRSGELFF
TGTGCCACCACTAAGCGGGATCGTTCCGGGGAGCTGTTTTTT
>TRBV4-1|TRBJ1-5|many|TRBD1
CASSVLQGNQPQHF
TGCGCCAGCAGCGTTCTACAGGGGAATCAGCCCCAGCATTTT
>TRBV9|TRBJ2-5|.|.
CASSLPPGTLQETQYF
TGTGCCAGCTCACTCCCGCCAGGGACATTGCAAGAGACCCAGTACTTC
>TRBV19|TRBJ2-7|many|TRBD2
CASSGPGLGYEQYF
TGTGCCAGTAGTGGACCGGGACTAGGCTACGAGCAGTACTTC
>TRBV7-2|TRBJ2-7|.|.
CASSLVAGGNEQYF
TGTGCCAGCAGCTTAGTGGCAGGGGGGAACGAGCAGTACTTC
>TRBV12-3/TRBV12-4|TRBJ1-2|.|TRBD1
CASSPRGDSGNTF
TGTGCCAGCAGCCCCAGGGGGGACTCTGGAAACACCTTC
>TRBV9|TRBJ2-2|many|TRBD1
CASSVDPGTGAAGELFF
TGTGCCAGCAGCGTAGACCCTGGGACAGGGGCGGCCGGGGAGCTGTTTTTT
>TRBV13|TRBJ2-6|.|TRBD2
CASSLGAGTSGSF
TGTGCCAGCAGCTTAGGTGCCGGGACTAGCGGGAGTTTC
>TRBV20-1|TRBJ1-5|.|TRBD1
CSAEDRTTYEHF
TGCAGTGCCGAGGACAGGACGACCTACGAGCATTTT
>TRBV24-1|TRBJ2-5|few|TRBD1
CATSDFNQGAYQETQYF
TGTGCCACCAGTGATTTTAACCAGGGGGCTTACCAAGAGACCCAGTACTTC
>TRBV29-1|TRBJ2-7|.|.
CSAPGQSYEQYF
TGCAGCGCCCCGGGACAATCCTACGAGCAGTACTTC
>TRBV10-3|TRBJ1-3|many|.
CATRGGSSSGNTIYF
TGTGCCACCCGGGGGGGTTCATCCTCTGGAAACACCATATATTTT
>TRBV25-1|TRBJ1-1|many|.
CASSESEGYTEAFF
TGTGCCAGCAGTGAATCCGAGGGTTACACTGAAGCTTTCTTT
>TRBV7-9|TRBJ2-7|many|.
CASSSGGTGDYEQYF
TGTGCCAGCAGCTCGGGGGGGACAGGAGACTACGAGCAGTACTTC
>TRBV20-1|TRBJ2-2|.|.
CSASAGTNTGELFF
TGCAGTGCTAGTGCGGGAACTAACACCGGGGAGCTGTTTTTT
>TRBV2|TRBJ2-1|few|TRBD2
CASSATGTSGYNEQFF
TGTGCCAGCAGCGCCACCGGGACTAGCGGCTACAATGAGCAGTTCTTC
>TRBV7-2|TRBJ2-7|many|.
CASSLAASSSEQYF
TGTGCCAGCAGCTTAGCGGCGTCTAGTTCCGAGCAGTACTTC
>TRBV7-9|TRBJ2-3|.|TRBD1
CASSQDRKTTDTQYF
TGCGCCAGCAGCCAGGACAGGAAAACCACAGATACGCAGTATTTT
>TRBV7-9|TRBJ2-1|few|.
CASSLETFSSYNEQFF
TGTGCCAGCAGCTTAGAGACTTTCAGCTCCTACAATGAGCAGTTCTTC
>TRBV4-1|TRBJ2-7|.|.
CASSQDGYGQYF
TGCGCCAGCAGCCAAGACGGGTACGGGCAGTACTTC
>TRBV11-2|TRBJ2-5|many|TRBD2
CASSLRRGTSQGETQYF
TGTGCCAGCAGCTTACGCCGAGGGACTAGTCAGGGGGAGACCCAGTACTTC
>TRBV10-3|TRBJ1-1|.|.
CAISDTRNFEAFF
TGTGCCATCAGTGACACCCGAAACTTCGAAGCTTTCTTT
>TRBV7-8|TRBJ2-5|once|.
CASRGQNGETQYF
TGTGCCAGTCGAGGACAGAACGGGGAGACCCAGTACTTT
>TRBV6-5|TRBJ2-7|many|TRBD2
CASSGTGLAAYEQYF
TGTGCCAGCAGTGGGACCGGACTAGCGGCCTACGAGCAGTACTTC
>TRBV15|TRBJ1-5|.|.
CATSRAGRGVNQPQHF
TGTGCCACCAGCAGAGCGGGGAGGGGTGTCAATCAGCCCCAGCATTTT
>TRBV29-1|TRBJ2-7|.|.
CSQDLGPVEQYF
TGCAGCCAAGATCTGGGCCCAGTCGAGCAGTACTTC
>TRBV7-3|TRBJ2-7|many|.
CASSLRPGERYEQYF
TGTGCCAGCAGCTTACGCCCAGGGGAGCGCTACGAGCAGTACTTC
>TRBV20-1|TRBJ1-5|many|.
CSARDLEQGMHQPQHF
TGCAGTGCTAGAGATCTCGAGCAGGGAATGCATCAGCCCCAGCATTTT
>TRBV6-5|TRBJ1-2|.|.
CASSYRGKGGYGYTF
TGTGCCAGCAGTTACCGGGGGAAGGGGGGCTATGGCTACACCTTC
>TRBV7-8|TRBJ2-7|.|TRBD1
CASSLPVQGSHNEQYF
TGTGCCAGCAGCTTACCAGTACAGGGGTCCCACAATGAGCAGTACTTC
>TRBV7-3|TRBJ2-1|few|TRBD1
CASSLTGQGVYEQFF
TGTGCCAGCAGCTTGACGGGACAGGGGGTCTATGAGCAGTTCTTC
>TRBV7-9|TRBJ2-7|many|TRBD2
CASSFPRLAGAYEQYF
TGTGCCAGCAGCTTCCCCCGACTAGCGGGGGCCTACGAGCAGTACTTC
>TRBV7-2|TRBJ2-3|.|TRBD1
CASSLGPSGTGEDTQYF
TGTGCCAGCAGCTTAGGACCTTCCGGGACAGGGGAAGATACGCAGTATTTT
>TRBV15|TRBJ1-2|once|.
CATSRDSSYGYTF
TGTGCCACCAGCAGAGACAGTTCCTATGGCTACACCTTC
>TRBV10-3|TRBJ2-1|.|TRBD2
CAISELPLGGSSYNEQFF
TGTGCCATCAGTGAGTTACCCCTCGGGGGGAGCTCCTACAATGAGCAGTTCTTC
>TRBV6-5|TRBJ1-6|many|TRBD1
CASGKTGVSSPLHF
TGTGCCAGCGGCAAGACAGGGGTGAGTTCACCCCTCCACTTT
>TRBV9|TRBJ1-5|.|.
CASSVGWGSNQPQHF
TGTGCCAGCAGCGTAGGATGGGGGAGCAATCAGCCCCAGCATTTT